These 2 T cell receptor beta chains were all obtained from the same sample, sequenced in a study of molecular identifiers for immune sequencing clone quantification. MiXCR, applied by TCRdb to the PCR reads, yields one record per CDR3 protein. The sample comprises hundreds of thousands of distinct CDR3 sequences, around 25% of which are singletons, and roughly 0.83% rests with the top ten. What was sequenced was naive CD8+ T cells from blood, with Jurkat cell RNA spiked in. Subset defined: FACS-sorted CD8+CD4-CCR7+CD45RA+ naive T cells. The receptors come from a human donor in good health. Some libraries in this study had Jurkat cell RNA spiked in.

V and J are TRBV20-1 and TRBJ1-1; 7 bases map to TRBD1. Germline loops: CDR1 DFQATT, CDR2 SNEGSKA (reference sequence). J gave up 5 bases and V 3 bases, and 15 bases lay outside the gene matches. The CDR3 sequence is 16 residues long. CDR3 sequence (DNA): TGCAGTGCTAGGCAGGGAGACAGGGCCTTTGAGACTGAAGCTTTCTTT. This translates into CSARQGDRAFETEAFF.

The chain recombines TRBV5-1 with TRBJ1-3; a weak D match, TRBD1 (5 bases). The ends were cut back, 0 bases at V and 1 base at J, with 11 bases in the middle. The germline V gene has CDR1 SGHRS and CDR2 YFSETQ. CDR3 size: 16 residues. CDR3 in DNA: TGCGCCAGCAGCTTGGACGGGGCTAGGTCTGGAAACACCATATATTTT. It is translated as CASSLDGARSGNTIYF.